This is a list of T cell receptor delta chains from one sample in a study of Vδ1+ human thymocytes. TCRdb fed the multiplex PCR reads into CATT to redo clone calling. Of about 58,000 delta-chain clones listed, less than 15% are singletons. Material for sequencing was Vdelta1+ gamma-delta thymocytes from the thymus. These TCRs come from a girl less than two years old who had congenital heart surgery. Each CDR3 is given with its conserved first and last residue. D genes are given only for firm matches. Expanded clones get a size class; other rows say once, few or many, or leave the size out.

J gene,D gene,V gene,clone size,CDR3 DNA,CDR3 protein
TRDJ1,TRDD3,TRDV1,few,TGTGCTCTTGGGGAACTCTGGGAATCCGCCCAAGGGTGTACTGGGGGTCTCAAGGGAACCGATAAACTCATCTTT,CALGELWESAQGCTGGLKGTDKLIF
TRDJ1,NA,TRDV1,few,TGTGCTCTTGGGGAACTCCGGCCTCCTACGTCCGTGGGGATTGTTTGGGGCCCCACCGATAAACTCATCTTT,CALGELRPPTSVGIVWGPTDKLIF
TRDJ1,TRDD3,TRDV1,NA,TGTGCTCTTGGGGATCCTTTTTTACCTGGGGGATACCCCGGCGATAAACTCATCTTT,CALGDPFLPGGYPGDKLIF
TRDJ1,NA,TRDV1,NA,TGTGCTCTTGGGGCCCCGCCCTTCCTACTGGGGGACCCGTACACCGATAAACTCATCTTT,CALGAPPFLLGDPYTDKLIF
TRDJ1,TRDD3,TRDV1,few,TGTGCTCTTGGGGACGCACTGGGGGATACTCGTTTGTACACCGATAAACTCATCTTT,CALGDALGDTRLYTDKLIF
TRDJ1,TRDD3,TRDV1,NA,TGTGCTCTTGGGGGTAGAGGGACCTACCCTATACTGGGGGATATTGCCGATAAACTCATCTTT,CALGGRGTYPILGDIADKLIF
TRDJ1,TRDD2,TRDV1,NA,TGTGCTCTTGGGGATAGCCTTCCTTTAGGATTGTACACCGATAAACTCATCTTT,CALGDSLPLGLYTDKLIF
TRDJ1,TRDD3,TRDV1,NA,TGTGCTCTTGGGGATCCTAAAGGTACTGGGGTTTTCACCCAGAACACCGATAAACTCATCTTT,CALGDPKGTGVFTQNTDKLIF
TRDJ1,TRDD3,TRDV1,few,TGTGCTCTTGGGGAAGATGTTCCTACTGGGGGATACTCAATGTACACCGATAAACTCATCTTT,CALGEDVPTGGYSMYTDKLIF
TRDJ1,TRDD3,TRDV1,NA,TGTGCTCTTGGGGAACACCCGCTCCCTGGGCCCCATCCGCACTGGGGACTCACCGATAAACTCATCTTT,CALGEHPLPGPHPHWGLTDKLIF
TRDJ1,NA,TRDV1,few,TGTGCTCTTGGGGAAACGGCACCCCAGTACACCGATAAACTCATCTTT,CALGETAPQYTDKLIF
TRDJ1,NA,TRDV1,NA,TGTGCTCTTGGGGAACCGTCCTACGGAGTATGTACCGCAACCGATAAACTCATCTTT,CALGEPSYGVCTATDKLIF
TRDJ1,NA,TRDV3,NA,TGTGCCTTTAGCGATCTCCTATGCCCGACTGGGGATAAACTCATCTTT,CAFSDLLCPTGDKLIF
TRDJ1,NA,TRDV1,few,TGTGCTCTTGGGGAGCTAGCTCTTCCTACTGCGTCTGGGGGACACACCGATAAACTCATCTTT,CALGELALPTASGGHTDKLIF
TRDJ1,TRDD3,TRDV1,NA,TGTGCTCTTGGGGACCCAAGCCTCCAACTGGGGGGTGCCCCTTACACCGATAAACTCATCTTT,CALGDPSLQLGGAPYTDKLIF
TRDJ1,TRDD2,TRDV1,NA,TGTGCTCTTGGGGCCCTACTTCCTACCCCATACTGGGAGAAGAACACCGATAAACTCATCTTT,CALGALLPTPYWEKNTDKLIF
TRDJ1,TRDD3,TRDV1,NA,TGTGCTCTTGGGGAAAATCACCCGACTGGGGGATACGCTAGCCCCACCGATAAACTCATCTTT,CALGENHPTGGYASPTDKLIF
TRDJ1,TRDD3,TRDV1,NA,TGTGCTCTTGGGGCCCTTTCCGCGGGTCGGGGGATGTACACCGATAAACTCATCTTT,CALGALSAGRGMYTDKLIF
TRDJ1,TRDD3,TRDV1,NA,TGTGCTCTTGGGGAACTATCGCCCTCCACTGGGGGTCCCGCCCACACCGATAAACTCATCTTT,CALGELSPSTGGPAHTDKLIF
TRDJ1,TRDD3,TRDV1,NA,TGTGCTCTTGGGGTTATACTGGGGTCTAGTAAACTCATCTTT,CALGVILGSSKLIF
TRDJ1,TRDD3,TRDV1,NA,TGTGCTCTTGGGGAACCCTTCCCACCAATTCCCACTGGGGGCACCGATAAACTCATCTTT,CALGEPFPPIPTGGTDKLIF
TRDJ1,NA,TRDV1,NA,TGTGCTCTTGGGGGATCCTTCCTACAGGGGATACACGTTCCGGCTTACACCGATAAACTCATCTTT,CALGGSFLQGIHVPAYTDKLIF
TRDJ1,NA,TRDV1,NA,TGTGCTCTTGGGGTCTTACCGACTCCCACCGAAACCCTACTGGGTGATAAAAACGCCGATAAACTCATCTTT,CALGVLPTPTETLLGDKNADKLIF
TRDJ1,TRDD3,TRDV1,NA,TGTGCTCTTGGGGAAGGATTGTTCCCCATAAAGACTGGGGGAACAATCACCGATAAACTCATCTTT,CALGEGLFPIKTGGTITDKLIF
TRDJ1,TRDD3,TRDV1,few,TGTGCTCTTGGGGAAAGCTCAAGACTGGGGGATACGTACACCGATAAACTCATCTTT,CALGESSRLGDTYTDKLIF
TRDJ1,NA,TRDV1,NA,TGTTCTCTTGGGGAACTACTACACTCTGCTAAGAAGGATACTTGGGGGACCGATAAACTCATCTTT,CSLGELLHSAKKDTWGTDKLIF
TRDJ1,TRDD3,TRDV1,NA,TGTGCTCTTGGGGAACCGGCCAGTTCTTACCCTGTACTGGGGGCCAACCCTTACACCGATAAACTCATCTTT,CALGEPASSYPVLGANPYTDKLIF
TRDJ1,NA,TRDV1,NA,TGTGCTCTTGGGGAACTTGGACAAGTTGAGGGGTCCTGGGCGATTCTTTACACCGATAAACTCATCTTT,CALGELGQVEGSWAILYTDKLIF
TRDJ1,TRDD3,TRDV1,few,TGTGCTCTTGGGGAACTGAACTACTACTGGGGGCAAGATAAACTCATCTTT,CALGELNYYWGQDKLIF
TRDJ1,TRDD3,TRDV1,few,TGTGCCCTTGGGAAAACATCCGGGTACTGGGGGATACGGACCGATAAACTCATCTTT,CALGKTSGYWGIRTDKLIF
TRDJ1,TRDD3,TRDV1,few,TGTGCTCTTGTACACCCTTTCCGTGGAGTACTGGGGTGGGTGACCGATAAACTCATCTTT,CALVHPFRGVLGWVTDKLIF
TRDJ1,NA,TRDV1,few,TGTGCTCTTGGGGACCACTCCCTACACCGTCACGGAATGGACAAACTCATCTTT,CALGDHSLHRHGMDKLIF